This T cell receptor (beta chain) was sequenced during a study of blood T cell repertoires in COVID-19. Study context: T cells, B-cell-depleted T cells, or PBMCs supplied cDNA or gDNA.

This CDR3 has 16 amino acids. From germline, CDR1 is LGHNA and CDR2 YSLEER. The V end lost 0 bases, the J end lost 1 base, and 9 bases lay between the germline ends. Assay used: immunoSEQ multiplex PCR; TCRdb lists only in-frame clones, some missing. The sample records some 78,000 clones, roughly nine tenths being singletons. The chain carries TRBV4-3 and TRBJ1-4; D call uncertain. Sample: peripheral blood. The sequence was obtained from a middle-aged man with active or convalescent COVID-19. The CDR3 loop is CASSQERAQTNEKLFF. The CDR3 DNA follows: TGCGCCAGCAGCCAAGAGAGGGCACAAACTAATGAAAAACTGTTTTTT.